One T cell receptor beta chain is described in this entry. The antigen remains undetermined. The table came from immunoSEQ multiplex PCR; TCRdb's copy has only in-frame clones and leaves some out. The sample holds 75,000 to 90,000 clones, 80% to 90% seen once. These data belong to a study of T cell responses to AZD1222 COVID-19 vaccine. Study-wide results and caveats: Only a handful of individuals given AZD1222 were seropositive at baseline.

This sequence originates from an adult who received the AZD1222 COVID-19 vaccine. This material consisted of peripheral blood, taken 28 days after the second AZD1222 dose.

CDR3 in amino acids: CASSSLAGGTWETQYF. The CDR3 DNA reads as TGTGCCAGCAGCTCACTAGCGGGGGGGACTTGGGAGACCCAGTACTTC. This rearrangement joins TRBV7-3 to TRBJ2-5; TRBD2 matches at 13 bases. Germline V gene data show CDR1 as SGHTA and CDR2 as FQGTGA. After removal of 4 bases from V and 5 bases from J, the junction contained 7 bases not matched to a gene. The CDR3 has 16 amino acids. The full variable domain, with the rest looked up from reference TRBV7-3 and TRBJ2-5, is GAGVSQTPSNKVTEKGKYVELRCDPISGHTALYWYRQSLGQGPEFLIYFQGTGAADDSGLPNDRFFAVRPEGSVSTLKIQRTERGDSAVYLCASSSLAGGTWETQYFGPGTRLLVL.